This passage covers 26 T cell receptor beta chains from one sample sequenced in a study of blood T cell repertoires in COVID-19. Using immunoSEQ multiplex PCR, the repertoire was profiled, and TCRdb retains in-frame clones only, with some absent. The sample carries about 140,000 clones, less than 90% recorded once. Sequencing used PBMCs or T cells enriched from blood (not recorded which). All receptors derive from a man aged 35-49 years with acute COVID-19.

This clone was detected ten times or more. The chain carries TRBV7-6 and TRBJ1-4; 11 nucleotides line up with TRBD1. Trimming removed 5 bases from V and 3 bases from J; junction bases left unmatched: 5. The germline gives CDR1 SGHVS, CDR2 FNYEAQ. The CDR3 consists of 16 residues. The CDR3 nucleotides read TGTGCCAGCAGCCCGGGGACAGGGGGGCCTAATGAAAAACTGTTTTTT. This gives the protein CASSPGTGGPNEKLFF.

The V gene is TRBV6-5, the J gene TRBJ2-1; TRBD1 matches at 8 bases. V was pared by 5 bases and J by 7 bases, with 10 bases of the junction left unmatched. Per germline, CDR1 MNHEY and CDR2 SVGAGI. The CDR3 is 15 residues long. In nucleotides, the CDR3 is TGTGCCAGCAGTCCCCGGGGACAGGTAAAGAATGAGCAGTTCTTC. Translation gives CASSPRGQVKNEQFF.

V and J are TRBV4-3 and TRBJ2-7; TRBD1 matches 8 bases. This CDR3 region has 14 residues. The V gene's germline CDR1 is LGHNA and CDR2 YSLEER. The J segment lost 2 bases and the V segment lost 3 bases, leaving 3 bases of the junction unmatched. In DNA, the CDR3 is TGCGCCAGCAGCCACGGACAGGGAGCCTACGAGCAGTACTTC. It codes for CASSHGQGAYEQYF.

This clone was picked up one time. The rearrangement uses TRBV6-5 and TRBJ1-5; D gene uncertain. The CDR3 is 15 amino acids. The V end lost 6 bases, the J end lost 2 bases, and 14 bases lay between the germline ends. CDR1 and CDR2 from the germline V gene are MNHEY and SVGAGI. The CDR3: CASSKSAEGNQPQHF. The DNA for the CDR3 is TGTGCCAGCAGCAAGTCAGCGGAGGGCAATCAGCCCCAGCATTTT.

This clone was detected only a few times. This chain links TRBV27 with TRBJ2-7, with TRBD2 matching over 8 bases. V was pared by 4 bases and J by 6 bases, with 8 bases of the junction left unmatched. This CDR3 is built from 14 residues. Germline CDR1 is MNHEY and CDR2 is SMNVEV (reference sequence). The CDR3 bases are TGTGCCAGCAGTTCTCGGACTAGCCTTGGCGAGCAGTACTTC. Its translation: CASSSRTSLGEQYF.

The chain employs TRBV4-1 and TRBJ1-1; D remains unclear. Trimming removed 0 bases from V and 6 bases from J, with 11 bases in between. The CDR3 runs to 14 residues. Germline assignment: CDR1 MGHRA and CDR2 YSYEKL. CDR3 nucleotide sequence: TGCGCCAGCAGCCAAGACGTCAGGAGGGCTGAAGCTTTCTTT. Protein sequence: CASSQDVRRAEAFF.

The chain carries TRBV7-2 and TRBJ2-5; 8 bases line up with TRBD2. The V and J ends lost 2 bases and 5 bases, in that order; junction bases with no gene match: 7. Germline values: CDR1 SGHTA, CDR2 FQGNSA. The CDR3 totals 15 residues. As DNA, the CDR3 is TGTGCCAGCAGCTTACTAGGCGGGGGGTGGGAGACCCAGTACTTC. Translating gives CASSLLGGGWETQYF.

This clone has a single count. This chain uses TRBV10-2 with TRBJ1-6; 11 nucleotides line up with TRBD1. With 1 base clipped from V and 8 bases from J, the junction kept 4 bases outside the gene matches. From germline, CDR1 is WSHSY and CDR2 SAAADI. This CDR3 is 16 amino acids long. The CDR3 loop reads CASSEFSGQGDSPLHF. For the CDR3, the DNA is TGCGCCAGCAGTGAGTTTTCGGGACAGGGGGATTCACCCCTCCACTTT.

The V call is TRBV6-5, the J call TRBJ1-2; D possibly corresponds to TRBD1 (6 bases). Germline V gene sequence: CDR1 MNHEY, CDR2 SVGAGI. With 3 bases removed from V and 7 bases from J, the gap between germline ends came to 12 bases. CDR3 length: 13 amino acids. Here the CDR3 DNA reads TGTGCCAGCAGTTATGGGGAGGGGGGTGGCTACACCTTC. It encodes CASSYGEGGGYTF.

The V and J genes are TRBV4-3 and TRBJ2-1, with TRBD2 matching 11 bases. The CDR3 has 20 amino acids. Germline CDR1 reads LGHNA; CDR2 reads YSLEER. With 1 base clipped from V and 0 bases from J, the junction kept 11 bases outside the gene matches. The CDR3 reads CASSQGVGLAGGRSYNEQFF. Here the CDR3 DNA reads TGCGCCAGCAGCCAAGGAGTAGGTCTAGCGGGAGGCCGCTCCTACAATGAGCAGTTCTTC.

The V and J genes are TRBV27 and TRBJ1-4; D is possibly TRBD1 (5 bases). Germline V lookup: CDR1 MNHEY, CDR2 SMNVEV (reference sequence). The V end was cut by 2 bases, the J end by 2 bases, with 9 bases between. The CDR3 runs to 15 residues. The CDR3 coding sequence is TGTGCCAGCAGTTTAGAAAGGGGCACTAATGAAAAACTGTTTTTT. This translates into CASSLERGTNEKLFF.

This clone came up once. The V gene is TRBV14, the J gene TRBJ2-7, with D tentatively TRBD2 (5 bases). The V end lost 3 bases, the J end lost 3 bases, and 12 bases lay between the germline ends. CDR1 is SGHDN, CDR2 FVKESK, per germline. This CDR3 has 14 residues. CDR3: CASSHLEGFYEQYF. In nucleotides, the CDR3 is TGTGCCAGCAGCCACCTCGAGGGATTCTACGAGCAGTACTTC.

The CDR3 nucleotides are TGTGCCAGCAGGCATTTCGACAGGGTTTATGGCTACACCTTC. Translation: CASRHFDRVYGYTF. The chain couples TRBV7-2 to TRBJ1-2, with 7 positions matching TRBD1. This CDR3 is built from 14 residues. Germline V gives CDR1 SGHTA, CDR2 FQGNSA. The V and J ends lost 6 bases and 5 bases, in that order; junction bases with no gene match: 9.

The CDR3 DNA sequence: TGTGCCAGCAGCTTAGGGGGGACAGGGAATGAAAAACTGTTTTTT. This gives the protein CASSLGGTGNEKLFF. The rearrangement uses TRBV7-8 and TRBJ1-4, with 9 nucleotides matching TRBD1. Germline CDR1 SGHVS, CDR2 FQNEAQ. The CDR3 sequence is 15 residues long. Unmatched junction bases numbered 2, after V lost 1 base and J lost 5 bases.

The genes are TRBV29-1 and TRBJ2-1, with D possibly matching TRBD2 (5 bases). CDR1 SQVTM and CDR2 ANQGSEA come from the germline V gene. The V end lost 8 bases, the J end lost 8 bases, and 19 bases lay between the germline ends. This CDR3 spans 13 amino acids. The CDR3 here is CSFSDGVSHEQFF. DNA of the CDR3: TGCAGCTTCTCGGACGGGGTGTCCCATGAGCAGTTCTTC.

CDR3 coding DNA: TGTGCCAGCAGCTGGGGGGGTGGCCAGCCCCAGCATTTT. Protein product: CASSWGGGQPQHF. The chain is built from TRBV7-6 and TRBJ1-5; tentative D call: TRBD1 (5 bases). The CDR3 is 13 residues long. Germline V lookup: CDR1 SGHVS, CDR2 FNYEAQ. Trimming stripped 4 bases from V and 7 bases from J, with 11 bases between.

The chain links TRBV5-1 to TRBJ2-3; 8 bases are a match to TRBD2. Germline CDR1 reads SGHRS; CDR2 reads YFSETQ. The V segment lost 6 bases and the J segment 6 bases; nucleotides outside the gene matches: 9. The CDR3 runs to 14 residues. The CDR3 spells CASTSGGGADTQYF. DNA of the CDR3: TGCGCCAGCACCTCGGGGGGGGGTGCGGATACGCAGTATTTT.

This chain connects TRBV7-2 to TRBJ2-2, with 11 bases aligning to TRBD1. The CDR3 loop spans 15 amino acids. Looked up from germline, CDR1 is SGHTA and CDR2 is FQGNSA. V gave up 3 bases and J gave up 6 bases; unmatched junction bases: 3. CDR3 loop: CASSLDRGLSGELFF. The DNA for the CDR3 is TGTGCCAGCAGCTTGGACAGGGGGCTTTCCGGGGAGCTGTTTTTT.

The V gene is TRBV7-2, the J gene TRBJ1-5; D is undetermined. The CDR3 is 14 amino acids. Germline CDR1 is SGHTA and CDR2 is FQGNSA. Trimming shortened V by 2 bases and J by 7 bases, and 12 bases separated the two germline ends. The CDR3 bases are TGTGCCAGCAGCTTAAGGGAGGGAGGGCAGCCCCAGCATTTT. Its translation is CASSLREGGQPQHF. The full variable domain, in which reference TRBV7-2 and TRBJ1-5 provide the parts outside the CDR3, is GAGVSQSPSNKVTEKGKDVELRCDPISGHTALYWYRQSLGQGLEFLIYFQGNSAPDKSGLPSDRFSAERTGGSVSTLTIQRTQQEDSAVYLCASSLREGGQPQHFGDGTRLSIL.

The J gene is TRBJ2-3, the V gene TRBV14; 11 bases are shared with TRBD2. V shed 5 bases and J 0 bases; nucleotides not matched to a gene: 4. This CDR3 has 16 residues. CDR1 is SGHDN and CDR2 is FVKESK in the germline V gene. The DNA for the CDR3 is TGTGCCAGCAGCGGAGTAGCGGGGGGGAGCACAGATACGCAGTATTTT. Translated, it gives CASSGVAGGSTDTQYF. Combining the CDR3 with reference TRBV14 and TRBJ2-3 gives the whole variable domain EAGVTQFPSHSVIEKGQTVTLRCDPISGHDNLYWYRRVMGKEIKFLLHFVKESKQDESGMPNNRFLAERTGGTYSTLKVQPAELEDSGVYFCASSGVAGGSTDTQYFGPGTRLTVL.

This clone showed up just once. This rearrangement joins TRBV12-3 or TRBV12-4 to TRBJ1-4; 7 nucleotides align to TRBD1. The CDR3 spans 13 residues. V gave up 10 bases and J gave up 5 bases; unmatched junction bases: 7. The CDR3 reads CATSGGRNEKLFF. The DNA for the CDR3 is TGTGCCACTTCAGGGGGAAGGAATGAAAAACTGTTTTTT.

The CDR3 here is CASSENENSNQPQHF. CDR3 DNA sequence: TGTGCCAGCAGTGAAAACGAGAATAGCAATCAGCCCCAGCATTTT. This chain links TRBV2 with TRBJ1-5; no reliable D call. V was cut by 2 bases and J by 0 bases, with 8 bases left in between. The germline gives CDR1 SNHLY, CDR2 FYNNEI. The CDR3 length is 15 residues. Together with reference TRBV2 and TRBJ1-5, the CDR3 gives the full variable domain: EPEVTQTPSHQVTQMGQEVILRCVPISNHLYFYWYRQILGQKVEFLVSFYNNEISEKSEIFDDQFSVERPDGSNFTLKIRSTKLEDSAMYFCASSENENSNQPQHFGDGTRLSIL.

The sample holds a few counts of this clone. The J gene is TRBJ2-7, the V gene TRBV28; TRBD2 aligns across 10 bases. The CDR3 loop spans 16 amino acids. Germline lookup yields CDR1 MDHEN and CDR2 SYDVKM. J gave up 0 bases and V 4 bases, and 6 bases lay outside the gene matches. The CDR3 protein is CASSSLTSGYSYEQYF. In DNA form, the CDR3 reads TGTGCCAGCAGTTCCCTGACTAGCGGGTACTCCTACGAGCAGTACTTC. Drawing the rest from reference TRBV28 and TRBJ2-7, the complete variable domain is DVKVTQSSRYLVKRTGEKVFLECVQDMDHENMFWYRQDPGLGLRLIYFSYDVKMKEKGDIPEGYSVSREKKERFSLILESASTNQTSMYLCASSSLTSGYSYEQYFGPGTRLTVT.

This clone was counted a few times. The DNA for the CDR3 is TGTGCCAGCAGTTACAGGGGGCTCGGGCTAGGTTACGAGCAGTACTTC. It yields the protein CASSYRGLGLGYEQYF. V is TRBV6-2 or TRBV6-3 and J is TRBJ2-7; 7 nucleotides align to TRBD1. The V gene end was trimmed by 2 bases and the J gene end by 4 bases; junction bases not matched to a gene: 11. CDR1 and CDR2 (germline): MNHEY, SVGEGT. The CDR3 spans 16 residues.

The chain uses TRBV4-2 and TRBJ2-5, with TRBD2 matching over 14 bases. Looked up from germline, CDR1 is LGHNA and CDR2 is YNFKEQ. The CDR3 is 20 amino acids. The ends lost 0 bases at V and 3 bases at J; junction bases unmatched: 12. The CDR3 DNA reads TGTGCCAGCAGCCAAGAGGGGACTAGCGGGGGTCCTGCCCAAAAAGAGACCCAGTACTTC. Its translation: CASSQEGTSGGPAQKETQYF.

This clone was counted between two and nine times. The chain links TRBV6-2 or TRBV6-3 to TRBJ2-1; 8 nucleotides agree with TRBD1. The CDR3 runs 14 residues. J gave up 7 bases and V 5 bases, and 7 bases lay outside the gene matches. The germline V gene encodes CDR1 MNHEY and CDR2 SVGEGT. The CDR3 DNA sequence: TGTGCCAGCAGTAAAAACAGGGGGATGAATGAGCAGTTCTTC. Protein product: CASSKNRGMNEQFF.